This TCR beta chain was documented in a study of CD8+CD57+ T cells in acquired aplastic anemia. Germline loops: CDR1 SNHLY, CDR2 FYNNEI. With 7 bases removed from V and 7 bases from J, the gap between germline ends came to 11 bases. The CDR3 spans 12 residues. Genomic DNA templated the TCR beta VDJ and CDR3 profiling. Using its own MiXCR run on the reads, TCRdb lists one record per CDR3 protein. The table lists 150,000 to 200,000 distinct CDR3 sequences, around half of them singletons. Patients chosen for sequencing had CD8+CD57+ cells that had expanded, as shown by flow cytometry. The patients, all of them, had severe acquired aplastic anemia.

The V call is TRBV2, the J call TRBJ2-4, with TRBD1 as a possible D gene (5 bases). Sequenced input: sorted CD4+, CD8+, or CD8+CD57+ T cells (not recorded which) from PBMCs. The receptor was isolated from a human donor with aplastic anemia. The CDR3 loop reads CASMGQGNIQYF. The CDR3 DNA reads TGTGCCAGCATGGGGCAGGGCAACATTCAGTACTTC.